This T cell receptor (beta chain) was sequenced for a study of cytomegalovirus exposure and HLA in healthy donors. Study summary: About 180 million T cells yielded approximately 100 million unique TCR beta sequences, as an earlier analysis found. There were 65 million to 85 million unique TCRs (from HLA-typed donors) in an early data release.

In this sample, this clone turned up a few times. Its specificity is unknown. CDR1 is SGHTA, CDR2 FQGNSA, per germline. The CDR3 loop spans 13 amino acids. V lost 5 bases to trimming and J lost 5 bases, with 10 bases between them. PCR involved 60 Vbeta and 13 Jbeta primers. This table comes from immunoSEQ multiplex PCR, and its TCRdb copy is limited to in-frame clones, with some not included. The sample gives about 120,000 clones, approximately 83% of which show up once; more than 3.5% is in the top ten. Regarding the study as a whole: Most TCRs appeared rarely, but some public TCRs recurred in many donors. Prior analysis indicated that the majority of TCR beta V segments exhibited productivity approximately 90% or approximately 30% of the time.

This receptor was obtained from a woman aged 40 to 55 in good health and CMV-seropositive. What was sequenced was PBMCs. The chain is built from TRBV7-2 and TRBJ2-1, with a tentative D call TRBD1 (6 bases). The chain's CDR3 is CASSLGQNNEQFF. The CDR3 coding sequence is TGTGCCAGCAGCCTTGGACAGAACAATGAGCAGTTCTTC. Full variable domain (rest looked up from reference TRBV7-2 and TRBJ2-1): GAGVSQSPSNKVTEKGKDVELRCDPISGHTALYWYRQSLGQGLEFLIYFQGNSAPDKSGLPSDRFSAERTGGSVSTLTIQRTQQEDSAVYLCASSLGQNNEQFFGPGTRLTVL.